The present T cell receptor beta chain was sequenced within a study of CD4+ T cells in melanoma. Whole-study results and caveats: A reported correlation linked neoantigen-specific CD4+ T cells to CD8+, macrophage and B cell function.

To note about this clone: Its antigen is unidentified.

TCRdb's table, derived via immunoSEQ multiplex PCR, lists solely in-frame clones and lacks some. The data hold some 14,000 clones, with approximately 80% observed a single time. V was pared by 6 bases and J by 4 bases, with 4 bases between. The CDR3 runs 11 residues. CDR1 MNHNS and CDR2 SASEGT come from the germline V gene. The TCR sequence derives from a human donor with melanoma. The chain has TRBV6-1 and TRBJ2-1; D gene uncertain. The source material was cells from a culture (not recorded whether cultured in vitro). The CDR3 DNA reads TGTGCCAGCAGCAATTACAATGAGCAGTTCTTC. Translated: CASSNYNEQFF.